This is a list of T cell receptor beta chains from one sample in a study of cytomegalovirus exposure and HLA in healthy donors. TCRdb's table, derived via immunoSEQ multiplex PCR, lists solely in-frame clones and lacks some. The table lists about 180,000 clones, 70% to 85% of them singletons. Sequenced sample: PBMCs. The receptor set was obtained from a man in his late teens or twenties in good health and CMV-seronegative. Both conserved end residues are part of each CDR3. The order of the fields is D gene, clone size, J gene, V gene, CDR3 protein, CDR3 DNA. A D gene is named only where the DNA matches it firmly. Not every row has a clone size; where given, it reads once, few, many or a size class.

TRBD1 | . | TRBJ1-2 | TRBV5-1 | CASRPGQGYGYTF | TGCGCCAGCAGGCCGGGACAGGGGTATGGCTACACCTTC
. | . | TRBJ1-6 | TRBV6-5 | CASQKGEGIDSPLHF | TGTGCCAGCCAAAAAGGCGAGGGAATAGATTCACCCCTCCACTTT
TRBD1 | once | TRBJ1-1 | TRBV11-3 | CASSSPGQTNTEAFF | TGTGCCAGCAGCTCCCCGGGACAGACAAACACTGAAGCTTTCTTT
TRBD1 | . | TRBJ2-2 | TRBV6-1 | CASSWGQGTTGELFF | TGTGCCAGCAGTTGGGGACAGGGAACAACCGGGGAGCTGTTTTTT
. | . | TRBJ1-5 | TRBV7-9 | CASSLAGGARSNQPQHF | TGTGCCAGCAGCTTAGCTGGCGGGGCGCGAAGCAATCAGCCCCAGCATTTT
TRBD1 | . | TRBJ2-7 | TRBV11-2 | CASSSGTGGYEQYF | TGTGCCAGCAGCTCCGGGACAGGGGGCTACGAGCAGTACTTC
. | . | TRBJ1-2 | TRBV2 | CASAFGPGVNYGYTF | TGTGCCAGCGCCTTCGGTCCAGGCGTCAACTATGGCTACACCTTC
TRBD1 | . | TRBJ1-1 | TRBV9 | CASSPRTGGDEAFF | TGTGCCAGCAGCCCCCGGACAGGGGGCGATGAAGCTTTCTTT
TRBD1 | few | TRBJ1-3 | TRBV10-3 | CAVASDRLSSPGNTIYF | TGTGCCGTTGCATCGGACAGGCTCTCTAGTCCTGGAAACACCATATATTTT
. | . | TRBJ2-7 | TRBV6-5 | CASSYSVGGYEQYF | TGTGCCAGCAGTTACTCGGTAGGCGGCTACGAGCAGTACTTC
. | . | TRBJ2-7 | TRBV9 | CASSIYPQGIHEQYF | TGTGCCAGCAGCATTTATCCACAGGGTATTCACGAGCAGTACTTC
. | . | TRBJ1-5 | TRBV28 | CASLTFAGDGNQPQHF | TGTGCCAGCCTCACATTTGCAGGGGACGGCAATCAGCCCCAGCATTTT
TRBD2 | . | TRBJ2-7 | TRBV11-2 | CASSLGLAGSYEQYF | TGTGCCAGCAGCTTAGGACTAGCGGGCTCCTACGAGCAGTACTTC
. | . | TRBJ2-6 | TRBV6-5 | CASSYSRDSGANVLTF | TGTGCCAGCAGTTACTCACGGGATTCTGGGGCCAACGTCCTGACTTTC
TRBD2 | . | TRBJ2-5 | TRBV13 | CASSLASGVGAQYF | TGTGCCAGCAGCTTAGCGAGCGGGGTTGGGGCCCAGTACTTC
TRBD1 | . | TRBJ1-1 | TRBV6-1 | CANDRVNTEAFF | TGTGCCAACGACAGGGTAAACACTGAAGCTTTCTTT
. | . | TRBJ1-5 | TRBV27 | CASSFSGDNQPQHF | TGTGCCAGCAGTTTTTCCGGAGATAATCAGCCCCAGCATTTT
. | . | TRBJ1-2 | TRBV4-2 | CASSQELVFNYGYTF | TGTGCCAGCAGCCAAGAGTTAGTGTTTAACTATGGCTACACCTTC
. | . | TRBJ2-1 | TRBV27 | CASKLGSASYNEQFF | TGTGCCAGCAAACTAGGGTCAGCCTCCTACAATGAGCAGTTCTTC
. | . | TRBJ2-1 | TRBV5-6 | CASSPSQGHEQFF | TGTGCCAGCAGCCCTAGTCAGGGGCATGAGCAGTTCTTC
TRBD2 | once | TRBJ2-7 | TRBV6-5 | CASSWGGSEQYF | TGTGCCAGCAGTTGGGGGGGGAGTGAGCAGTACTTC
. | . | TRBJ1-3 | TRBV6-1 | CASSETGKRTKDTIYF | TGTGCCAGCAGTGAAACAGGGAAAAGGACGAAGGACACCATATATTTT
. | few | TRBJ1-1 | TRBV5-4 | CASSLVPRAEAFF | TGTGCCAGCAGCTTGGTACCCCGGGCTGAAGCTTTCTTT
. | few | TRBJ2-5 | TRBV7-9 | CASSLVAGHQETQYF | TGTGCCAGCAGCTTAGTGGCGGGACACCAAGAGACCCAGTACTTC
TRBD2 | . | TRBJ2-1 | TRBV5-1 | CASSPPGTSGGYNEQFF | TGCGCCAGCAGCCCCCCGGGGACTAGCGGGGGATACAATGAGCAGTTCTTC
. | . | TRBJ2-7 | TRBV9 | CASSVGAQGEQYF | TGTGCCAGCAGCGTAGGGGCCCAAGGCGAGCAGTACTTC
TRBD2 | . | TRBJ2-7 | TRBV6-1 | CASSEHLADEQYF | TGTGCCAGCAGTGAACACCTAGCGGACGAGCAGTACTTC
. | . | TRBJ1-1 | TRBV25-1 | CASSADRGNTEAFF | TGTGCCAGCAGTGCCGACCGGGGGAACACTGAAGCTTTCTTT
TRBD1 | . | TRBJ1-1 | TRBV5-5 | CASSPSPGTDNTEAFF | TGTGCCAGCAGCCCATCCCCGGGGACAGATAACACTGAAGCTTTCTTT
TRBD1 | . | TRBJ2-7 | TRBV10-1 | CASSDDRVSSYEQYF | TGCGCCAGCAGTGACGACAGGGTTAGCTCCTACGAGCAGTACTTC
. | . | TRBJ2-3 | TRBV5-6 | CASSLGGHPTDTQYF | TGTGCCAGCAGCTTGGGAGGGCATCCCACAGATACGCAGTATTTT
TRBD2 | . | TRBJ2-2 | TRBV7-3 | CASSLGRGGTGELFF | TGTGCCAGCAGCTTAGGGAGGGGTGGCACCGGGGAGCTGTTTTTT
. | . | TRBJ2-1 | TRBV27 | CASSLHRKNNEQFF | TGTGCCAGCAGTTTACACAGGAAAAACAATGAGCAGTTCTTC
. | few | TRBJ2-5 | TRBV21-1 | CASSICGRGSSPETQYF | TGTGCCAGCAGCATCTGTGGGAGAGGGAGTAGTCCAGAGACCCAGTACTTC
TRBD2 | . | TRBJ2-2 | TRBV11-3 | CASSSYELAGNTGELFF | TGTGCCAGCAGCTCCTACGAACTAGCGGGAAATACCGGGGAGCTGTTTTTT
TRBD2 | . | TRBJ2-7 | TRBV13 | CASTLSRGKYEQYF | TGTGCCAGCACCCTCTCGCGGGGGAAATACGAGCAGTACTTC
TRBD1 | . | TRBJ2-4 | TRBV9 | CASSVAAGQGRGIQYF | TGTGCCAGCAGCGTAGCCGCGGGACAGGGGAGGGGCATTCAGTACTTC
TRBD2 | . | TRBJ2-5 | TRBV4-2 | CASSPITSGGSKTQYF | TGTGCCAGCAGCCCTATAACTAGCGGAGGCTCGAAGACCCAGTACTTC
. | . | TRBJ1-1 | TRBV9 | CASSVGGHSNTEAFF | TGTGCCAGCAGCGTAGGAGGACACTCGAACACTGAAGCTTTCTTT
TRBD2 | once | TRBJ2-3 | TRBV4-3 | CASSQDFLAGGSPLTDTQYF | TGCGCCAGCAGCCAAGATTTCCTAGCGGGAGGGTCGCCCCTCACAGATACGCAGTATTTT
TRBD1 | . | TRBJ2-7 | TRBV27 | CASSPGTGGREQYF | TGTGCCAGCAGCCCCGGGACAGGGGGTCGCGAGCAGTACTTC
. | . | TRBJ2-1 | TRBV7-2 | CASPPRHPADNEQFF | TGTGCCAGCCCTCCGAGGCATCCCGCGGACAATGAGCAGTTCTTC
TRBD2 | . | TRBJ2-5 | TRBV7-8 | CASSLAASWGGWETQYF | TGTGCCAGCAGCTTAGCGGCTTCTTGGGGAGGGTGGGAGACCCAGTACTTC